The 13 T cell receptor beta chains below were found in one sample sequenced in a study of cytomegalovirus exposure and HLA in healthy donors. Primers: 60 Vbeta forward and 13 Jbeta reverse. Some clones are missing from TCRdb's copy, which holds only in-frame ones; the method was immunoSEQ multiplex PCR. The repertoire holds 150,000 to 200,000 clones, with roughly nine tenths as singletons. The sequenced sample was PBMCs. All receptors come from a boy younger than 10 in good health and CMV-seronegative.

The CDR3: CASSFMLREPGGPYEQYF. In DNA form, the CDR3 reads TGTGCCAGCAGTTTTATGCTGCGGGAACCAGGGGGACCCTACGAGCAGTACTTC. J is TRBJ2-7 and V is TRBV27; D perhaps matches TRBD1 (7 bases). This CDR3 has 18 residues. Germline values: CDR1 MNHEY, CDR2 SMNVEV (reference sequence). V dropped 3 bases and J dropped 2 bases, with 23 bases sitting between them.

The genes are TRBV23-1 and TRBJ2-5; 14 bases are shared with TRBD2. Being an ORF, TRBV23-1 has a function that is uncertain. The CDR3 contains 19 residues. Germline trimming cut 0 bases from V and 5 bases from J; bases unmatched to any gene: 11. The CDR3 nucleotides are TGCGCCAGCAGTCAATCCCAATCGGGACTAGCGGGAGTCGAGGAGACCCAGTACTTC. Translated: CASSQSQSGLAGVEETQYF.

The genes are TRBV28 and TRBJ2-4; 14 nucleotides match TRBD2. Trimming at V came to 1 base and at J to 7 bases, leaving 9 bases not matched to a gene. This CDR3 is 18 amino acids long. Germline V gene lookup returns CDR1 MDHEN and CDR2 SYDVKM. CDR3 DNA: TGTGCCAGCAGTTTATCAGCCGGGACTAGCGGGAGTTCGAACATTCAGTACTTC. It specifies CASSLSAGTSGSSNIQYF.

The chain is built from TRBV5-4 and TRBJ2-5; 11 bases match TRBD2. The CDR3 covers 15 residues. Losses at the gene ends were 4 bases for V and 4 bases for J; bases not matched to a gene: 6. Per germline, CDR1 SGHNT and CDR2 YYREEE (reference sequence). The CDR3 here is CASSVSGGALETQYF. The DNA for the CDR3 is TGTGCCAGCAGCGTTAGCGGGGGGGCTTTAGAGACCCAGTACTTC. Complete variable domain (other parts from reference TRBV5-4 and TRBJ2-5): ETGVTQSPTHLIKTRGQQVTLRCSSQSGHNTVSWYQQALGQGPQFIFQYYREEENGRGNFPPRFSGLQFPNYSSELNVNALELDDSALYLCASSVSGGALETQYFGPGTRLLVL.

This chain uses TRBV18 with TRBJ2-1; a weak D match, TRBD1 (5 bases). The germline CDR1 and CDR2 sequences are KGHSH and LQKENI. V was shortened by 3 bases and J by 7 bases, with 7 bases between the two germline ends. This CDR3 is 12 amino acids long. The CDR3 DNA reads TGTGCCAGCTCACCCAGGGAAAATGAGCAGTTCTTC. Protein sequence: CASSPRENEQFF. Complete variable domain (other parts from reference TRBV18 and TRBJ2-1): NAGVMQNPRHLVRRRGQEARLRCSPMKGHSHVYWYRQLPEEGLKFMVYLQKENIIDESGMPKERFSAEFPKEGPSILRIQQVVRGDSAAYFCASSPRENEQFFGPGTRLTVL.

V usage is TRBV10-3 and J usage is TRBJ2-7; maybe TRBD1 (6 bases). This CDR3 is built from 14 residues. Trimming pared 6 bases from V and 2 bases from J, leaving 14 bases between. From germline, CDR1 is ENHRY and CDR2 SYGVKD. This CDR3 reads CAIRSDRQTYEQYF. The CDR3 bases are TGTGCCATCAGATCGGACAGACAGACCTACGAGCAGTACTTC.

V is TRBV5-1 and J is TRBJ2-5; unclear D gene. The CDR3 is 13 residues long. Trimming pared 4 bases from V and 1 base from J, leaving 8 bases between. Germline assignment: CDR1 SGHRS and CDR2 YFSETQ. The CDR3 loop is CASSPGPQETQYF. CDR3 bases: TGCGCCAGCAGCCCTGGCCCCCAAGAGACCCAGTACTTC.

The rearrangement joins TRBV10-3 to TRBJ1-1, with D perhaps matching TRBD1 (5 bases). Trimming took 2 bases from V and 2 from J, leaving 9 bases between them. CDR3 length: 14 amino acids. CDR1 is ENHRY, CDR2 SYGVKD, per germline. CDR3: CAISEGGTNTEAFF. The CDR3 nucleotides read TGTGCCATCAGTGAGGGGGGGACTAACACTGAAGCTTTCTTT.

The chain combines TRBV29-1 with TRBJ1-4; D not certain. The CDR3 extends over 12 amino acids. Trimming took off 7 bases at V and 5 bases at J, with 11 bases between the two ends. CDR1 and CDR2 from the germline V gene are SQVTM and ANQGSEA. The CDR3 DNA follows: TGCAGCGCTCTGGAGTTAAATGAAAAACTGTTTTTT. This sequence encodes CSALELNEKLFF.

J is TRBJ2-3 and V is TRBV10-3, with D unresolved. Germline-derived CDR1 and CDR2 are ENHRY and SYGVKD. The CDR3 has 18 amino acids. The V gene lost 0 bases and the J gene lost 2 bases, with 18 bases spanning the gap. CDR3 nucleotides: TGTGCCATCAGTGAGTCGAAAATTGAGAGGTCCCTCACAGATACGCAGTATTTT. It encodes CAISESKIERSLTDTQYF.

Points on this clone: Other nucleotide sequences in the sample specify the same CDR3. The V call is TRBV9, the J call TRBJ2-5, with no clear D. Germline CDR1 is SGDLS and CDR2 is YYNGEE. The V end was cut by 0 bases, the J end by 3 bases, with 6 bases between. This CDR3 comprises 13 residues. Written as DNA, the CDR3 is TGTGCCAGCAGCGTAGGAACAGAAGAGACCCAGTACTTC. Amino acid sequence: CASSVGTEETQYF. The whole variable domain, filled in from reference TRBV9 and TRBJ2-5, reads DSGVTQTPKHLITATGQRVTLRCSPRSGDLSVYWYQQSLDQGLQFLIQYYNGEERAKGNILERFSAQQFPDLHSELNLSSLELGDSALYFCASSVGTEETQYFGPGTRLLVL.

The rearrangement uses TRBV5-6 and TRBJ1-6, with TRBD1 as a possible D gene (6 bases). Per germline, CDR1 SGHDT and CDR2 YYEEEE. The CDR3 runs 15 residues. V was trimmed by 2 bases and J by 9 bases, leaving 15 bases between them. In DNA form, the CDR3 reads TGTGCCAGCAGCTTTTGGGGGCGCACAGGTTCACCCCTCCACTTT. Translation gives CASSFWGRTGSPLHF.

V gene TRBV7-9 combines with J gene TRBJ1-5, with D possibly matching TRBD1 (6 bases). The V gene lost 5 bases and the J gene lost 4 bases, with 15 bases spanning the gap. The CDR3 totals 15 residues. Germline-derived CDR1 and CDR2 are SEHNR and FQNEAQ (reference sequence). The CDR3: CASSADGTPNQPQHF. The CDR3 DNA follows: TGTGCCAGCAGCGCCGACGGGACACCTAATCAGCCCCAGCATTTT.